This passage covers 4 T cell receptor beta chains from one sample sequenced in a study of T cells in localized non-small cell lung cancer. Using immunoSEQ multiplex PCR, the repertoire was profiled, and TCRdb retains in-frame clones only, with some absent. Of roughly 14,000 clones listed, 70% to 90% were seen once; the top ten hold 25% to 30%. The material was peripheral blood mononuclear cells, obtained before any cancer treatment. The source of these receptors is a male donor at least 60 years old with stage II lung adenocarcinoma.

The DNA for the CDR3 is TGTGCCAGCAGTTACGACAGTGACTCAAGAAACACCATATATTTT. The encoded protein is CASSYDSDSRNTIYF. The V call is TRBV6-5, the J call TRBJ1-3, with D possibly matching TRBD1 (5 bases). V lost 2 bases, J lost 5 bases, and 13 bases lay in between. The germline V gene encodes CDR1 MNHEY and CDR2 SVGAGI. This CDR3 spans 15 amino acids.

This sequence joins TRBV28 and TRBJ2-2; D possibly uses TRBD1 or TRBD2 (5 bases each). The CDR3 length is 16 residues. Germline loops: CDR1 MDHEN, CDR2 SYDVKM. V gave up 4 bases and J gave up 4 bases, with 16 bases separating them. The CDR3 DNA sequence: TGTGCCAGCAGTTCCCCTACGGGAAGGGGCACCGGGGAGCTGTTTTTT. Encoded protein: CASSSPTGRGTGELFF.

The J gene is TRBJ2-5, the V gene TRBV13; 13 bases align to TRBD2. CDR3 size: 17 residues. Germline V gene lookup returns CDR1 PRHDT and CDR2 FYEKMQ (reference sequence). V lost 4 bases and J lost 2; bases outside the gene matches: 7. Here the CDR3 DNA reads TGTGCCAGCAGCTCGAGGGGACTAGCGGGACCTCAAGAGACCCAGTACTTC. This codes for CASSSRGLAGPQETQYF.

This clone has a single count. The CDR3 loop reads CASSLFGVGGLAGSEQYF. Here the CDR3 DNA reads TGTGCCAGCAGTTTATTTGGAGTTGGGGGACTAGCGGGAAGCGAGCAGTACTTC. The chain has TRBV28 and TRBJ2-7, with 13 positions matching TRBD2. J gave up 6 bases and V 1 base, and 12 bases lay outside the gene matches. CDR1 MDHEN and CDR2 SYDVKM come from the germline V gene. The CDR3 is made up of 18 amino acids.